These T cell receptor beta chains were read from a single sample in a study of blood T cell repertoires in COVID-19. The data were produced by immunoSEQ multiplex PCR, yet TCRdb's version contains in-frame clones alone and is incomplete. The sample lists about 100,000 clones, around 91% seen once, with roughly 30% in the top ten. The sample taken for sequencing was peripheral blood. The receptors stem from a woman older than 75 with acute or convalescent COVID-19. Each CDR3 is given with its conserved first and last residue. D genes are given only for firm matches. Some rows mark clone size as missing; the rest say once, few, many or name a class of expanded clone.

TRBD1 | - | TRBJ2-7 | TRBV7-9 | CASSHRDRRGEQYF | TGTGCCAGCAGCCACCGGGACAGACGGGGCGAGCAGTACTTC
- | - | TRBJ1-2 | TRBV6-1 | CASSEAGGLYGYTF | TGTGCCAGCAGTGAAGCGGGGGGACTCTATGGCTACACCTTC
TRBD1 | - | TRBJ2-5 | TRBV6-5 | CASSYGTGWFETQYF | TGTGCCAGCAGTTATGGGACAGGGTGGTTCGAGACCCAGTACTTC
TRBD2 | - | TRBJ2-3 | TRBV9 | CASSTSGGSTDTQYF | TGTGCCAGCAGCACTAGCGGGGGTAGCACAGATACGCAGTATTTT
- | once | TRBJ2-3 | TRBV19 | CASMRDSLSVLSTDTQYF | TGTGCCAGTATGCGGGACTCCCTAAGCGTCTTAAGCACAGATACGCAGTATTTT
- | - | TRBJ2-1 | TRBV7-2 | CASSLGTGTYNEQFF | TGTGCCAGCAGCTTAGGTACGGGAACCTACAATGAGCAGTTCTTC
TRBD1 | - | TRBJ1-5 | TRBV10-3 | CAIRDRDNQPQHF | TGTGCCATCAGGGACAGGGACAATCAGCCCCAGCATTTT
TRBD1 | - | TRBJ1-1 | TRBV18 | CASSPTGQGAAFF | TGTGCCAGCTCACCAACTGGACAGGGGGCCGCTTTCTTT
- | once | TRBJ1-2 | TRBV18 | CASSQNTRTGFGYTF | TGTGCCAGCTCACAAAACACTAGAACAGGGTTTGGCTACACCTTC
- | - | TRBJ2-3 | TRBV4-1 | CASSQVLGVTDTQYF | TGCGCCAGCAGCCAAGTGTTAGGGGTTACAGATACGCAGTATTTT
- | - | TRBJ2-1 | TRBV2 | CASGRKVLDPEQFF | TGTGCCAGCGGGAGAAAGGTCCTCGACCCGGAGCAGTTCTTC
- | - | TRBJ1-6 | TRBV30 | CAWSPDRPQSNSPLHF | TGTGCCTGGAGTCCGGACAGACCCCAGAGCAATTCACCCCTCCACTTT
- | - | TRBJ2-3 | TRBV28 | CASSLEQGHSTDTQYF | TGTGCCAGCAGTCTAGAGCAGGGCCATAGCACAGATACGCAGTATTTT
- | - | TRBJ1-1 | TRBV29-1 | CSVGLQEDTEAFF | TGCAGCGTTGGGCTCCAGGAGGACACTGAAGCTTTCTTT
TRBD2 | - | TRBJ2-4 | TRBV15 | CATSRVGSGGAKNIQYF | TGTGCCACCAGCAGAGTTGGTAGCGGGGGGGCCAAAAACATTCAGTACTTC
- | - | TRBJ2-1 | TRBV2 | CASSENQGSEQFF | TGTGCCAGCAGTGAAAACCAGGGGAGTGAGCAGTTCTTC
TRBD2 | - | TRBJ2-7 | TRBV30 | CAWRVGAGGGGYEQYF | TGTGCCTGGCGGGTCGGGGCCGGGGGGGGCGGATACGAGCAGTACTTC
TRBD1 | - | TRBJ1-6 | TRBV28 | CASRQGRNSPLHF | TGTGCCAGCAGACAGGGGCGGAATTCACCCCTCCACTTT
TRBD1 | - | TRBJ1-5 | TRBV19 | CASSAIDRVNQPQHF | TGTGCCAGTAGTGCCATAGACAGGGTCAATCAGCCCCAGCATTTT
TRBD2 | - | TRBJ2-2 | TRBV7-2 | CASRLRLAGDGELFF | TGTGCCAGCAGACTTAGACTAGCGGGGGACGGGGAGCTGTTTTTT
- | - | TRBJ2-5 | TRBV6-2/TRBV6-3 | CASSYSDNQETQYF | TGTGCCAGCAGTTACTCCGACAACCAAGAGACCCAGTACTTC
- | - | TRBJ2-5 | TRBV19 | CASSIDAHRGGETQYF | TGTGCCAGTAGTATAGACGCCCATAGAGGGGGAGAGACCCAGTACTTC
- | - | TRBJ1-1 | TRBV5-5 | CASSLGGAMNTEAFF | TGTGCCAGCAGCTTGGGTGGGGCCATGAACACTGAAGCTTTCTTT
TRBD1 | - | TRBJ2-7 | TRBV28 | CASRGSRGLTYEQYF | TGTGCCAGCAGGGGATCCAGGGGGCTAACCTACGAGCAGTACTTC
TRBD1 | - | TRBJ1-1 | TRBV5-1 | CASSWDRPNTEAFF | TGCGCCAGCAGCTGGGACAGGCCGAACACTGAAGCTTTCTTT
- | - | TRBJ1-2 | TRBV11-2 | CASSRPGQNNYGYTF | TGTGCCAGCAGCCGTCCGGGACAAAATAACTATGGCTACACCTTC
- | - | TRBJ1-6 | TRBV9 | CASSTSPGAGNNSPLHF | TGTGCCAGCAGTACTTCTCCAGGGGCCGGAAATAATTCACCCCTCCACTTT
- | - | TRBJ2-1 | TRBV1 | CTSTETERGAYNEQFF | TGCACCAGCACCGAAACTGAGCGGGGGGCGTACAATGAGCAGTTCTTC
TRBD2 | - | TRBJ2-1 | TRBV28 | CASSYPGLANEQFF | TGTGCCAGCAGCTACCCGGGACTAGCCAATGAGCAGTTCTTC
TRBD1 | - | TRBJ1-3 | TRBV3-1/TRBV3-2 | CASRKSGGAGNTIYF | TGTGCCAGCAGAAAATCAGGGGGTGCGGGAAACACCATATATTTT
TRBD1 | once | TRBJ1-5 | TRBV6-2/TRBV6-3 | CASSVLGDRRQPQHF | TGTGCCAGCAGTGTTTTAGGGGACAGGCGCCAGCCCCAGCATTTT